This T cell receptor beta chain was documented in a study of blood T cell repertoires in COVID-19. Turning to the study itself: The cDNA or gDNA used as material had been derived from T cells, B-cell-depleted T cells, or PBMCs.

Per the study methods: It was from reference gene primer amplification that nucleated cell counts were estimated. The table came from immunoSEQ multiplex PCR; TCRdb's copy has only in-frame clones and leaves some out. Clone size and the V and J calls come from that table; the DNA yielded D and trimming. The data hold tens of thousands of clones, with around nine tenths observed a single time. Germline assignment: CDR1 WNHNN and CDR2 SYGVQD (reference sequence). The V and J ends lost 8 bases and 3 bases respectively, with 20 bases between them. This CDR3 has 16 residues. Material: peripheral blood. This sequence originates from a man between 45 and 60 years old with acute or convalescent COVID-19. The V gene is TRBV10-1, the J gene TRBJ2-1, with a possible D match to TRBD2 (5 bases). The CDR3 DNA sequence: TGCGCCAGCGCAGAACGGCTAGCCGCGTTCTACAATGAGCAGTTCTTC. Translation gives CASAERLAAFYNEQFF.